The rows below give T cell receptor beta chains drawn from one sample of a study of cytomegalovirus exposure and HLA in healthy donors. TCRdb's copy holds only in-frame clones and misses some; the assay was immunoSEQ multiplex PCR. The data hold some 140,000 clones, with 85% to 90% observed a single time. The sample comprised PBMCs. These receptors were collected from a human donor in good health. The CDR3 runs from the conserved cysteine through the conserved F or W. A D gene is named only where the DNA matches it firmly. Clone size, where shown, is once, few, many, or a class for clones that have expanded.

V gene	J gene	clone size	D gene	CDR3 protein	CDR3 DNA
TRBV18	TRBJ2-2	NA	TRBD1	CASSPSQSTGGWGTGELFF	TGTGCCAGCTCACCGTCCCAATCTACAGGGGGCTGGGGCACCGGGGAGCTGTTTTTT
TRBV5-6	TRBJ1-2	NA	TRBD1	CASSYGTVANYGYTF	TGTGCCAGCAGCTACGGGACAGTGGCTAACTATGGCTACACCTTC
TRBV30	TRBJ2-5	NA	NA	CAWSELMGRETQYF	TGTGCCTGGAGCGAATTGATGGGGCGTGAGACCCAGTACTTC
TRBV19	TRBJ1-2	NA	NA	CASTFWGGGGYTF	TGTGCCAGTACCTTCTGGGGAGGAGGGGGCTACACCTTC
TRBV11-3	TRBJ2-7	NA	NA	CASSFLLQQYF	TGTGCCAGCAGCTTTCTACTACAACAGTACTTC
TRBV5-1	TRBJ1-1	NA	NA	CASRNNRARDTEAFF	TGCGCCAGCAGGAACAACAGGGCTAGGGACACTGAAGCTTTCTTT
TRBV30	TRBJ1-3	NA	TRBD1	CAWVGTGGNTIYF	TGTGCCTGGGTGGGGACAGGAGGAAACACCATATATTTT
TRBV7-2	TRBJ2-2	NA	TRBD2	CASSPQLAVNTGELFF	TGTGCCAGCAGCCCCCAACTAGCGGTAAACACCGGGGAGCTGTTTTTT
TRBV7-3	TRBJ2-3	NA	NA	CASSLTRRADTQYF	TGTGCCAGCAGCTTAACGCGACGGGCAGATACGCAGTATTTT
TRBV19	TRBJ1-4	once	NA	CASSTKQGLTEKLFF	TGTGCCAGTAGTACTAAACAGGGTTTAACTGAAAAACTGTTTTTT
TRBV27	TRBJ1-2	NA	NA	CASSSVGVYGYTF	TGTGCCAGCAGCTCCGTAGGGGTCTATGGCTACACCTTC
TRBV5-6	TRBJ2-4	few	NA	CASSFRGGTPQNIQYF	TGTGCCAGCAGCTTCCGGGGAGGGACACCCCAAAACATTCAGTACTTC
TRBV7-8	TRBJ2-2	NA	NA	CASSLAQSPGELFF	TGTGCCAGCAGCTTAGCGCAGTCACCCGGGGAGCTGTTTTTT
TRBV30	TRBJ1-2	few	NA	CAWSGTRDGYTF	TGTGCCTGGAGTGGGACACGGGATGGCTACACCTTC
TRBV5-1	TRBJ2-1	NA	TRBD2	CASSFQGLHNEQFF	TGCGCCAGCAGCTTCCAGGGACTACACAATGAGCAGTTCTTC
TRBV12-5	TRBJ1-1	NA	TRBD1	CASAGDRGTEAFF	TGTGCTAGTGCCGGAGACAGGGGAACTGAAGCTTTCTTT
TRBV30	TRBJ1-4	NA	TRBD1	CAWRADRSFYATNEKLFF	TGTGCCTGGAGGGCGGACAGGAGTTTTTATGCAACTAATGAAAAACTGTTTTTT